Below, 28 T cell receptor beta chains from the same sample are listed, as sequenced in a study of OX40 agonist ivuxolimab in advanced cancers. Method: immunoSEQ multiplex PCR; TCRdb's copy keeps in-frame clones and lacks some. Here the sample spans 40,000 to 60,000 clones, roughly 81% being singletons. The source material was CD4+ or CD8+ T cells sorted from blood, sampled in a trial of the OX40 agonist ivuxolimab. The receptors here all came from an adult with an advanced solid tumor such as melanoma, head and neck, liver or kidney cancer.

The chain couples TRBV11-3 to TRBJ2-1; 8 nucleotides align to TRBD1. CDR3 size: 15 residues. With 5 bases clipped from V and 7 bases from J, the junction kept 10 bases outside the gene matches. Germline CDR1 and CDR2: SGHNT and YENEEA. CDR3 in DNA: TGTGCCAGCAGCCCCCGGGACAGGAGTATGAATGAGCAGTTCTTC. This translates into CASSPRDRSMNEQFF.

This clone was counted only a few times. The CDR3 sequence is CAISEPGLAVNNEQFF. The CDR3 region has the DNA TGTGCCATCAGTGAGCCGGGACTAGCGGTTAACAATGAGCAGTTCTTC. The chain employs TRBV10-3 and TRBJ2-1, with 11 bases matching TRBD2. From germline, CDR1 is ENHRY and CDR2 SYGVKD. The V segment lost 2 bases and the J segment 5 bases; nucleotides outside the gene matches: 5. The CDR3 consists of 16 residues.

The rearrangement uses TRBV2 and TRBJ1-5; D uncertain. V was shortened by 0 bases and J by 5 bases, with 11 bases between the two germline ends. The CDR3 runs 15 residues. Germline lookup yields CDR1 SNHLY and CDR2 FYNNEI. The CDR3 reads CASSEALLAYQPQHF. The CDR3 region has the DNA TGTGCCAGCAGTGAAGCGCTACTGGCGTATCAGCCCCAGCATTTT.

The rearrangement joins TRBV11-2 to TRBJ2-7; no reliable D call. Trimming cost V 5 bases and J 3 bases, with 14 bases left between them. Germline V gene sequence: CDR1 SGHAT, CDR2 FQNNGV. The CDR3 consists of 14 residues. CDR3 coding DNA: TGTGCCAGCAGCCCCCCCGACAAAAACTACGAGCAGTACTTC. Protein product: CASSPPDKNYEQYF.

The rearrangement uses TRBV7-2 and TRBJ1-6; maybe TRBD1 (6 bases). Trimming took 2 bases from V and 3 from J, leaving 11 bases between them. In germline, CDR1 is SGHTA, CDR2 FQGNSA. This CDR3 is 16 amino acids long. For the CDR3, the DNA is TGTGCCAGCAGCTTAAACAGGGCCCTCTATAATTCACCCCTCCACTTT. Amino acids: CASSLNRALYNSPLHF.

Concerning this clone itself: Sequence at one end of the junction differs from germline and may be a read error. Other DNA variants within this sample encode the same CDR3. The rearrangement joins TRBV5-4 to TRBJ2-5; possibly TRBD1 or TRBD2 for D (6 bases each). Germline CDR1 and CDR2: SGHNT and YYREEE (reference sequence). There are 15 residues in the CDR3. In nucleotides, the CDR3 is TGTGCCAGCAGCCTTCGGACAGCGGGCCAAGAGACTCAGTACTTC. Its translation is CASSLRTAGQETQYF. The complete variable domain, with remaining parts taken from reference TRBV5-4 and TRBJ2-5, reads ETGVTQSPTHLIKTRGQQVTLRCSSQSGHNTVSWYQQALGQGPQFIFQYYREEENGRGNFPPRFSGLQFPNYSSELNVNALELDDSALYLCASSLRTAGQETQYFGPGTRLLVL.

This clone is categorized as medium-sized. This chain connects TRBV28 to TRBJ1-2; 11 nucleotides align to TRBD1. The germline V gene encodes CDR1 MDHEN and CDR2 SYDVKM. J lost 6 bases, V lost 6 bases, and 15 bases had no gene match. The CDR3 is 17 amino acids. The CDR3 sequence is CASSRSGLLGQGDGYTF. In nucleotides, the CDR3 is TGTGCCAGCAGCCGTTCAGGGTTATTGGGACAGGGGGATGGCTACACCTTC.

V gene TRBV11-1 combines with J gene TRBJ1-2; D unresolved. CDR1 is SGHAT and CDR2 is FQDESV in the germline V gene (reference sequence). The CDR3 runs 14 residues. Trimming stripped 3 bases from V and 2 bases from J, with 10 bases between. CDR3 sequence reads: CASSFLAGNYGYTF. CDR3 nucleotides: TGTGCCAGCAGCTTCCTGGCGGGGAACTATGGCTACACCTTC.

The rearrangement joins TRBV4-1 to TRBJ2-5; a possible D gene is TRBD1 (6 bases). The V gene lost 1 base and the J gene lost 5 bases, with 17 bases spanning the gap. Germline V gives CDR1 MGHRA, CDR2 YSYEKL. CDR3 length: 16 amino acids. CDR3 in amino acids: CASSQGRTGPGETQYF. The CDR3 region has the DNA TGCGCCAGCAGCCAAGGGCGTACAGGGCCGGGCGAGACCCAGTACTTC.

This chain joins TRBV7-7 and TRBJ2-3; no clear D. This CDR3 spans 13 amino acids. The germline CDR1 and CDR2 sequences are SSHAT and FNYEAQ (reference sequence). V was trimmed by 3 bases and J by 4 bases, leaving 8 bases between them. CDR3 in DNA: TGTGCCAGCAGCTTTGGGGTAGCAGATACGCAGTATTTT. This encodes CASSFGVADTQYF. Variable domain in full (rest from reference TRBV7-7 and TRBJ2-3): GAGVSQSPRYKVTKRGQDVTLRCDPISSHATLYWYQQALGQGPEFLTYFNYEAQPDKSGLPSDRFSAERPEGSISTLTIQRTEQRDSAMYRCASSFGVADTQYFGPGTRLTVL.

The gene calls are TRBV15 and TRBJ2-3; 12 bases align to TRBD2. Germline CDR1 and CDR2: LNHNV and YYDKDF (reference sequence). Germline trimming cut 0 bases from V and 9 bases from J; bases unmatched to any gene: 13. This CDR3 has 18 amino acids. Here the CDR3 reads CATSRDLTSGRPPRTQYF. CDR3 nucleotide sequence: TGTGCCACCAGCAGAGACCTTACTAGCGGGAGGCCCCCTAGAACGCAGTATTTT.

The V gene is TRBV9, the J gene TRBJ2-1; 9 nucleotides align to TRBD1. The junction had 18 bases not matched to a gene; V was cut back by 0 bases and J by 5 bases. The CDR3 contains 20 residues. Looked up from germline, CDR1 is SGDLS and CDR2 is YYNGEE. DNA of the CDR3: TGTGCCAGCAGCGTAGGAATAAGGACAGGGGCGCGAGGAGCGAACAATGAGCAGTTCTTC. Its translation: CASSVGIRTGARGANNEQFF.

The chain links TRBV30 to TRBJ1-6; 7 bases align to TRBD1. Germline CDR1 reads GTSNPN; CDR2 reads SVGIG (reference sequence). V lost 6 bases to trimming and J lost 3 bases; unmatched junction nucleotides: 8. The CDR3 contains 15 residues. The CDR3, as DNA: TGTGCCTGCAGTCCGGGACAGCTCTATAATTCACCCCTCCACTTT. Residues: CACSPGQLYNSPLHF. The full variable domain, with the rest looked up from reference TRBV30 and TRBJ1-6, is SQTIHQWPATLVQPVGSPLSLECTVEGTSNPNLYWYRQAAGRGLQLLFYSVGIGQISSEVPQNLSASRPQDRQFILSSKKLLLSDSGFYLCACSPGQLYNSPLHFGNGTRLTVT.

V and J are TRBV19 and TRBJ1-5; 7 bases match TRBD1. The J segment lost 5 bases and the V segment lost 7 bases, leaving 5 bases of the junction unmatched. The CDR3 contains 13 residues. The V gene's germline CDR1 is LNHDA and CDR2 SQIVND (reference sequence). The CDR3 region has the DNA TGTGCCAGTACGAGACAGGGCGATCAGCCCCAGCATTTT. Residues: CASTRQGDQPQHF.

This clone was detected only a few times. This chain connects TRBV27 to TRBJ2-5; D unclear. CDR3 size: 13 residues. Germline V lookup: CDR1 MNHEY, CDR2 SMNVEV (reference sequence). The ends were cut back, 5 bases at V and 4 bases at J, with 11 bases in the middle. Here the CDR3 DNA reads TGTGCCAGCAGTATCCCCTTCGGAGAGACCCAGTACTTC. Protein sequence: CASSIPFGETQYF.

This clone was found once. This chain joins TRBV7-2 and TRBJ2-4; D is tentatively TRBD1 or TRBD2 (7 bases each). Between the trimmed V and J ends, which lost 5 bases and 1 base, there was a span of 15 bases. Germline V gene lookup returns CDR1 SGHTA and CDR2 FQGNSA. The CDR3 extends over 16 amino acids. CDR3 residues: CASSPRQGGAKNIQYF. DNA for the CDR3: TGTGCCAGCAGCCCTCGACAGGGAGGGGCCAAAAACATTCAGTACTTC.

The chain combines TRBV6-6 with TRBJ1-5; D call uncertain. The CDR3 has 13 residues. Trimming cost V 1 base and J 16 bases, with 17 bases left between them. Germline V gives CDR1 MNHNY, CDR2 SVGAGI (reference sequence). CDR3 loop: CASSYYDSQPLHF. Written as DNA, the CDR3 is TGTGCCAGCAGTTACTATGACTCCCAACCCCTCCATTTT.

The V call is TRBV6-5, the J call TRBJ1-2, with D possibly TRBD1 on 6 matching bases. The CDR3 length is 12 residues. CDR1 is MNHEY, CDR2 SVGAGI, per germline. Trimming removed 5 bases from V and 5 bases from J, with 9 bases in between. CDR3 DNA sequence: TGTGCCAGCAGTCCCAGGGGTTATGGCTACACCTTC. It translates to CASSPRGYGYTF.

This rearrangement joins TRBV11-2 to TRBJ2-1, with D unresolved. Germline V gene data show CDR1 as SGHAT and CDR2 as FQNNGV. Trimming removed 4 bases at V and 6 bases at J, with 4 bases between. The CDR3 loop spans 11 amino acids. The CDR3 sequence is CASSSGNEQFF. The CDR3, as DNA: TGTGCCAGCAGCTCAGGCAATGAGCAGTTCTTC.

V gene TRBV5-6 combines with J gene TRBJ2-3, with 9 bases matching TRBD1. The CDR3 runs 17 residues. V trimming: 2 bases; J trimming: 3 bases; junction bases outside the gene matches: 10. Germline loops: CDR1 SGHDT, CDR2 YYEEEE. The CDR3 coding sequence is TGTGCCAGCAGCTTCCTCGGGGACAGGGTTGCTACAGATACGCAGTATTTT. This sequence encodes CASSFLGDRVATDTQYF. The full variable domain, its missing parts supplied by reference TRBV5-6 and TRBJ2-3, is DAGVTQSPTHLIKTRGQQVTLRCSPKSGHDTVSWYQQALGQGPQFIFQYYEEEERQRGNFPDRFSGHQFPNYSSELNVNALLLGDSALYLCASSFLGDRVATDTQYFGPGTRLTVL.

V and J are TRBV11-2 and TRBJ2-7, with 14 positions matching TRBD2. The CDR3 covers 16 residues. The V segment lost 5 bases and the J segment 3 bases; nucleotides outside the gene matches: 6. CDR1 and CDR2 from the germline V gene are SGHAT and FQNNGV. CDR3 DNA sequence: TGTGCCAGCAGCCCGGGACTAGCGGGAGTCGGCTACGAGCAGTACTTC. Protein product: CASSPGLAGVGYEQYF.

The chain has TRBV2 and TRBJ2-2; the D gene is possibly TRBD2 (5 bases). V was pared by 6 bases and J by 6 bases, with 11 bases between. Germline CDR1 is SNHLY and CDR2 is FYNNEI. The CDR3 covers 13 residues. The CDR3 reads CASSSTAAGELFF. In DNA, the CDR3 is TGTGCCAGCAGCTCAACAGCGGCCGGGGAGCTGTTTTTT.

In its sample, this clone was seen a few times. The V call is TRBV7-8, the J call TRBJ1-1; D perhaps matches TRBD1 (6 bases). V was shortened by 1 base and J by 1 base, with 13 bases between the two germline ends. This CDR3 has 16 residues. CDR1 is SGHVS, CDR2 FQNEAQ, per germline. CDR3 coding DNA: TGTGCCAGCAGCTTAGTAGCTACAGGGTGGAACACTGAAGCTTTCTTT. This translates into CASSLVATGWNTEAFF. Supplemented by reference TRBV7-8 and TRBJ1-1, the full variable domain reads GAGVSQSPRYKVAKRGQDVALRCDPISGHVSLFWYQQALGQGPEFLTYFQNEAQLDKSGLPSDRFFAERPEGSVSTLKIQRTQQEDSAVYLCASSLVATGWNTEAFFGQGTRLTVV.

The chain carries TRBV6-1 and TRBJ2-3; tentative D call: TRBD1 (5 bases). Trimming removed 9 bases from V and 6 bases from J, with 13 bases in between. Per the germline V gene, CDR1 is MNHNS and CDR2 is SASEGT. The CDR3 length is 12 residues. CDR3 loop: CASTNRRDTQYF. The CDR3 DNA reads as TGTGCCAGTACCAACAGGCGGGATACGCAGTATTTT.

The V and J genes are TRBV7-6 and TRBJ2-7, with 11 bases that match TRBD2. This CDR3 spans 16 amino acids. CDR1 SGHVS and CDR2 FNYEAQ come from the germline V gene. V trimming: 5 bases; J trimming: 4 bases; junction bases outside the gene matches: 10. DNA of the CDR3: TGTGCCAGCAGCCTGACCACTAGCGGGAGTGTGTACGAGCAGTACTTC. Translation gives CASSLTTSGSVYEQYF.

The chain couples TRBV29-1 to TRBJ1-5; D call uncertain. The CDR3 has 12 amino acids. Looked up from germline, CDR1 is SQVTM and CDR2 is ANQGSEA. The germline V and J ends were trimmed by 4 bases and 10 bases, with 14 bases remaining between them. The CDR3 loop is CSVGGGDRPQHF. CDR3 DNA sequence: TGCAGCGTTGGGGGTGGAGATCGACCCCAGCATTTT.

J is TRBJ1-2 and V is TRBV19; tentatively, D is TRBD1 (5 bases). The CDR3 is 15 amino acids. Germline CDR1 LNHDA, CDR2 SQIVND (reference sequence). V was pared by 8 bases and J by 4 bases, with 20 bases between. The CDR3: CASLNRGFLGYGYTF. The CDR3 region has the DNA TGTGCCAGTCTAAATAGGGGATTCCTAGGCTATGGCTACACCTTC.

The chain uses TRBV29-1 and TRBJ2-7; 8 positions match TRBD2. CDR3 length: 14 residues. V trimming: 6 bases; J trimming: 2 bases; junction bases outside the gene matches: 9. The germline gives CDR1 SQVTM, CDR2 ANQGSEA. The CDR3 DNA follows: TGCAGCGTGGGCGGTGCTAGCGGGCCCTACGAGCAGTACTTC. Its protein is CSVGGASGPYEQYF.